This TCR beta chain stems from a study of blood T cell repertoires in COVID-19. The CDR3 is 14 amino acids. Germline V CDR1 and CDR2: MNHEY, SVGEGT. Trimming stripped 7 bases from V and 3 bases from J, with 13 bases between. This clone was seen once. In the original workflow: Counts of nucleated cells, estimated from reference gene primer amplification, were obtained. The assay was immunoSEQ multiplex PCR, and TCRdb's table has in-frame clones only and misses some. The D gene and trimming were derived from the DNA, and the V and J assignments and clone size from that table. The table lists around 100,000 clones, roughly 80% of them singletons.

This TCR was sampled from a human donor in a cohort sampled during active COVID-19. V is TRBV6-2 or TRBV6-3 and J is TRBJ1-5; D unclear. Sequencing was done on a sample of peripheral blood. The CDR3 sequence: CASTPLRNNQPQHF. The DNA of the CDR3 is TGTGCCAGCACCCCTTTGCGGAACAATCAGCCCCAGCATTTT.